Following are 4 T cell receptor beta chains from one sample sequenced in a study of blood T cell repertoires in COVID-19. The data were produced by immunoSEQ multiplex PCR, yet TCRdb's version contains in-frame clones alone and is incomplete. The sample has 270,000 or so clones; roughly 80% are singletons. Sequencing was done on a sample of PBMCs or T cells enriched from blood (not recorded which). The receptors originated from a man aged 50-59 years who had recovered from COVID-19.

The CDR3, as DNA: TGTGCCAGCAGTTTAACCGCGGGCGAGCAGTACTTC. Its translation: CASSLTAGEQYF. This rearrangement joins TRBV12-3 or TRBV12-4 to TRBJ2-7; D is possibly TRBD2 (5 bases). Trimming took off 2 bases at V and 6 bases at J, with 8 bases between the two ends. CDR3 size: 12 residues.

The gene calls are TRBV5-1 and TRBJ2-2, with 10 bases matching TRBD1. This CDR3 contains 16 residues. From germline, CDR1 is SGHRS and CDR2 YFSETQ. The ends lost 4 bases at V and 5 bases at J; junction bases unmatched: 8. CDR3 coding DNA: TGCGCCAGCAGCCCGCGTGGACAGGGGGGTACCGGGGAGCTGTTTTTT. It is translated as CASSPRGQGGTGELFF.

This chain joins TRBV5-6 and TRBJ2-4; D possibly corresponds to TRBD1 (5 bases). Germline CDR1 reads SGHDT; CDR2 reads YYEEEE. CDR3 length equals 14 residues. Trimming took 2 bases from V and 8 from J, leaving 14 bases between them. CDR3 region: CASSFPGRDDIQYF. The CDR3 DNA reads as TGTGCCAGCAGCTTCCCCGGCAGGGATGACATTCAGTACTTC. The full variable domain, completed using reference TRBV5-6 and TRBJ2-4, is DAGVTQSPTHLIKTRGQQVTLRCSPKSGHDTVSWYQQALGQGPQFIFQYYEEEERQRGNFPDRFSGHQFPNYSSELNVNALLLGDSALYLCASSFPGRDDIQYFGAGTRLSVL.

The rearrangement joins TRBV9 to TRBJ1-6; D is perhaps TRBD1 (5 bases). The CDR3 length is 14 residues. The germline gives CDR1 SGDLS, CDR2 YYNGEE. The V and J ends lost 0 bases and 11 bases respectively, with 12 bases between them. The CDR3 spells CASSVGQIYPPLHF. The CDR3, as DNA: TGTGCCAGCAGCGTAGGACAGATTTACCCACCCCTCCACTTT.